One and the same sample provided the 10 T cell receptor beta chains below, sequenced in a study of radiation and T cells in renal cell carcinoma. The data were produced by immunoSEQ multiplex PCR, yet TCRdb's version contains in-frame clones alone and is incomplete. The sample lists just over 15,000 clones; approximately 50% were seen once. Treatment indicated: treatment-naive control, cytoreductive nephrectomy. Material: tumor tissue, obtained from a patient whose treatment was nephrectomy without radiotherapy. These receptors were obtained from a man aged 45-65 years with renal cell carcinoma.

V usage is TRBV30 and J usage is TRBJ1-1; 7 nucleotides align to TRBD1. Germline V gene sequence: CDR1 GTSNPN, CDR2 SVGIG (reference sequence). Unmatched junction bases numbered 7, after V lost 2 bases and J lost 1 base. CDR3 length: 15 residues. DNA for the CDR3: TGTGCCTGGAGTCCCGGGACAGCAAGGAACACTGAAGCTTTCTTT. Its translation is CAWSPGTARNTEAFF.

V and J are TRBV6-5 and TRBJ1-1; D may be TRBD1 (6 bases). Trimming left V 3 bases short and J 6 bases short, with 11 bases between. The CDR3 extends over 13 amino acids. Looked up from germline, CDR1 is MNHEY and CDR2 is SVGAGI. CDR3 sequence reads: CASSYQGFSEAFF. The CDR3 DNA is TGTGCCAGCAGTTATCAGGGGTTCTCTGAAGCTTTCTTT.

This rearrangement joins TRBV6-1 to TRBJ2-5, with 12 nucleotides matching TRBD2. The CDR3 runs to 18 residues. V lost 2 bases and J lost 3; bases outside the gene matches: 10. The germline V gene encodes CDR1 MNHNS and CDR2 SASEGT. This chain's CDR3 is CASSEPPRLAGAEETQYF. CDR3 bases: TGTGCCAGCAGTGAACCCCCCCGACTAGCGGGAGCAGAAGAGACCCAGTACTTC.

This clone was seen many times. The rearrangement joins TRBV4-1 to TRBJ2-3; 7 positions agree with TRBD2. This CDR3 has 16 amino acids. J was trimmed by 0 bases and V by 1 base; bases with no gene match: 4. From germline, CDR1 is MGHRA and CDR2 YSYEKL. The CDR3 protein is CASSQGAGPSTDTQYF. For the CDR3, the DNA is TGCGCCAGCAGCCAAGGAGCGGGGCCGAGCACAGATACGCAGTATTTT.

This clone was detected only a few times. The J gene is TRBJ1-5, the V gene TRBV19, with a possible D match to TRBD1 (6 bases). Germline values: CDR1 LNHDA, CDR2 SQIVND (reference sequence). The CDR3 totals 13 residues. V lost 7 bases, J lost 7 bases, and 14 bases lay in between. CDR3 amino acids: CASKNRGAQPQHF. The CDR3 bases are TGTGCCAGTAAGAATCGGGGGGCCCAGCCCCAGCATTTT.

This clone was seen a handful of times. The genes are TRBV19 and TRBJ1-2; D is undetermined. Per germline, CDR1 LNHDA and CDR2 SQIVND (reference sequence). V was shortened by 4 bases and J by 5 bases, with 11 bases between the two germline ends. The CDR3 totals 13 residues. This CDR3 reads CASSNAGGYGYTF. The CDR3 DNA follows: TGTGCCAGTAGTAACGCAGGAGGATATGGCTACACCTTC. Full variable domain (missing parts from reference TRBV19 and TRBJ1-2): DGGITQSPKYLFRKEGQNVTLSCEQNLNHDAMYWYRQDPGQGLRLIYYSQIVNDFQKGDIAEGYSVSREKKESFPLTVTSAQKNPTAFYLCASSNAGGYGYTFGSGTRLTVV.

The V gene is TRBV11-3, the J gene TRBJ2-1; D is unclear. Germline V gene sequence: CDR1 SGHNT, CDR2 YENEEA. The length of the CDR3 is 12 residues. V lost 1 base to trimming and J lost 10 bases, with 8 bases between them. CDR3 sequence: CASSLGTIEQFF. CDR3 nucleotides: TGTGCCAGCAGCTTAGGAACAATCGAGCAGTTCTTC.

The V call is TRBV27, the J call TRBJ1-1; a weak D match, TRBD1 (6 bases). This CDR3 has 16 amino acids. CDR1 MNHEY and CDR2 SMNVEV come from the germline V gene (reference sequence). Deletions cut 3 bases from V and 0 bases from J, with 14 bases between. CDR3: CASSFRGSIMNTEAFF. The CDR3 DNA follows: TGTGCCAGCAGTTTTAGGGGGTCAATTATGAACACTGAAGCTTTCTTT.

This rearrangement joins TRBV6-1 to TRBJ1-4; D unclear. V was trimmed by 2 bases and J by 12 bases, leaving 19 bases between them. This CDR3 has 15 amino acids. Germline loops: CDR1 MNHNS, CDR2 SASEGT. The CDR3 nucleotides read TGTGCCAGCAGTGAATATTGGGGAGGGCAAAAGGAACTGTTTTTT. It translates to CASSEYWGGQKELFF.

The rearrangement joins TRBV5-1 to TRBJ2-7; 9 nucleotides agree with TRBD1. With 3 bases clipped from V and 3 bases from J, the junction kept 1 base outside the gene matches. The V gene's germline CDR1 is SGHRS and CDR2 YFSETQ. This CDR3 comprises 13 residues. For the CDR3, the DNA is TGCGCCAGCAGCTGGGACAGGGACTACGAGCAGTACTTC. Translated, it gives CASSWDRDYEQYF.